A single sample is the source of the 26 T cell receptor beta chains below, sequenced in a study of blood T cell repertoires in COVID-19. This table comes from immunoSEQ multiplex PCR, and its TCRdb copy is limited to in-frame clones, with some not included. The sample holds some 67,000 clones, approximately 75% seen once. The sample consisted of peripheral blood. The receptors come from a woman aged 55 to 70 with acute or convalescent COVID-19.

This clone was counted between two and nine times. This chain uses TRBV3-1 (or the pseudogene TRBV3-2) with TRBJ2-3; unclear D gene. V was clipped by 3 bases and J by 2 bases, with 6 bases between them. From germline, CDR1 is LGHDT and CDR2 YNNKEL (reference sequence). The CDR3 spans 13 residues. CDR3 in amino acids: CASSQQHTDTQYF. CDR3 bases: TGTGCCAGCAGCCAGCAACACACAGATACGCAGTATTTT.

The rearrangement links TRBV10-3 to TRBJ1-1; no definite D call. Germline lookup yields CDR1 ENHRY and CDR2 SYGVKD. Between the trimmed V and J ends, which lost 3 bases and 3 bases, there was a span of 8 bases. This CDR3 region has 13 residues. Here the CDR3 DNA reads TGTGCCATCAGTGATTCGACTCACACTGAAGCTTTCTTT. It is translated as CAISDSTHTEAFF.

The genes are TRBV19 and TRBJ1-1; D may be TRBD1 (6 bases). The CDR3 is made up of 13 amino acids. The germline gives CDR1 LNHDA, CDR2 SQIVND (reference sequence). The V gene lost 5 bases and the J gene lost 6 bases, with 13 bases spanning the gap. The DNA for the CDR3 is TGTGCCAGTAGTTGGGTGGGGGGGCCTGAAGCTTTCTTT. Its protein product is CASSWVGGPEAFF. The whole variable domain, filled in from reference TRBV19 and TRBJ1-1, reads DGGITQSPKYLFRKEGQNVTLSCEQNLNHDAMYWYRQDPGQGLRLIYYSQIVNDFQKGDIAEGYSVSREKKESFPLTVTSAQKNPTAFYLCASSWVGGPEAFFGQGTRLTVV.

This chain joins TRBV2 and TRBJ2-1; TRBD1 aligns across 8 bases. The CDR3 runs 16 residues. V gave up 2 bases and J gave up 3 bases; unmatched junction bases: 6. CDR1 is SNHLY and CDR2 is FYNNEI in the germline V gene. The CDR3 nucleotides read TGTGCCAGCAGTGAACAGGGGGCCCGGATCTACAATGAGCAGTTCTTC. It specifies CASSEQGARIYNEQFF.

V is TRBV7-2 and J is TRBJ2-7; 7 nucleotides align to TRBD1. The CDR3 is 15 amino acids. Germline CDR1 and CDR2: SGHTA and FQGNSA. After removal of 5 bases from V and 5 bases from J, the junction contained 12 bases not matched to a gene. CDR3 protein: CASSEYRGPVNEQYF. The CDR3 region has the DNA TGTGCCAGCAGCGAATACAGGGGACCTGTCAACGAGCAGTACTTC.

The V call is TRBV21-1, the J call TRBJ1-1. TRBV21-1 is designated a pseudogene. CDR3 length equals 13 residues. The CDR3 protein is CASSLNGATEAFF. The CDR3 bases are TGTGCCAGCAGCCTAAATGGAGCCACTGAAGCTTTCTTT.

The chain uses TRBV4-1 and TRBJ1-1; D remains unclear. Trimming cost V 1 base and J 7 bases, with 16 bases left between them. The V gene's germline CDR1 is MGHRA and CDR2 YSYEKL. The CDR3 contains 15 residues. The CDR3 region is CASSQVRGGFGEAFF. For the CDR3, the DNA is TGCGCCAGCAGCCAAGTGCGGGGAGGTTTTGGTGAAGCTTTCTTT.

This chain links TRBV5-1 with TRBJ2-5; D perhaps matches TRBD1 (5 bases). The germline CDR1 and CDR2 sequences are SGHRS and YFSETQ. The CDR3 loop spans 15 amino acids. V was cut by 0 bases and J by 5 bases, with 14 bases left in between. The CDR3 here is CASSLVGDAGETQYF. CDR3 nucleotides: TGCGCCAGCAGCTTGGTAGGGGATGCTGGGGAGACCCAGTACTTC.

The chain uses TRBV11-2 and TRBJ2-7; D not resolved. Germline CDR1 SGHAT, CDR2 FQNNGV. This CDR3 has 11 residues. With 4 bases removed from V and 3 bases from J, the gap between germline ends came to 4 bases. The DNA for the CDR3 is TGTGCCAGCAGCTCCTACTACGAGCAGTACTTC. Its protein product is CASSSYYEQYF.

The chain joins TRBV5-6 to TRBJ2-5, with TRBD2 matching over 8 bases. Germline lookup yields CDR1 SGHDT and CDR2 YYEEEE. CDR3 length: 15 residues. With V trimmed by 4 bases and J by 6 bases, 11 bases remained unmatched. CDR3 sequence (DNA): TGTGCCAGCAGCCCCACGGGGGGGGTGAGGAAGACCCAGTACTTC. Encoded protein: CASSPTGGVRKTQYF.

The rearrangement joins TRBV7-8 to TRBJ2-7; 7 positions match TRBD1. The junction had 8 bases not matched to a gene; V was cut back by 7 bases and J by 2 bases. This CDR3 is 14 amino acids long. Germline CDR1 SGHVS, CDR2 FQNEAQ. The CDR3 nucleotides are TGTGCCAGCAACCTCCGGGACAGACCCTACGAGCAGTACTTC. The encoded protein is CASNLRDRPYEQYF.

DNA for the CDR3: TGTGCCAGCAGTTACACAGGGGCTAACTATGGCTACACCTTC. It codes for CASSYTGANYGYTF. This chain links TRBV6-5 with TRBJ1-2; 7 bases match TRBD1. CDR1 is MNHEY and CDR2 is SVGAGI in the germline V gene. Trimming removed 2 bases from V and 0 bases from J; junction bases left unmatched: 0. The CDR3 contains 14 residues.

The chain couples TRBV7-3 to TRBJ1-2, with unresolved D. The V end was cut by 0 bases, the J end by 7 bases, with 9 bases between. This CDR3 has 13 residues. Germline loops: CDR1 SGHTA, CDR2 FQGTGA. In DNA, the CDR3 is TGTGCCAGCAGCTTAACCGCCGAGGGTGGCTACACCTTC. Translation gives CASSLTAEGGYTF.

The CDR3 spells CASRKQGTLNEKLFF. The CDR3 bases are TGTGCCAGCAGGAAACAGGGGACGCTGAATGAAAAACTGTTTTTT. The chain has TRBV2 and TRBJ1-4; TRBD1 matches 7 bases. The germline V gene has CDR1 SNHLY and CDR2 FYNNEI. Trimming cost V 6 bases and J 5 bases; bases outside gene matches: 9. This CDR3 contains 15 residues.

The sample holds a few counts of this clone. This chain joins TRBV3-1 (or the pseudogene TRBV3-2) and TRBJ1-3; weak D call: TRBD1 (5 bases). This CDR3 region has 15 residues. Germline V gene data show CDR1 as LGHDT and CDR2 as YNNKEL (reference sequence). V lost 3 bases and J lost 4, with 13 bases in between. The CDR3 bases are TGTGCCAGCAGCCAGGGGTCAGGGCTAGGAAACACCATATATTTT. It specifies CASSQGSGLGNTIYF.

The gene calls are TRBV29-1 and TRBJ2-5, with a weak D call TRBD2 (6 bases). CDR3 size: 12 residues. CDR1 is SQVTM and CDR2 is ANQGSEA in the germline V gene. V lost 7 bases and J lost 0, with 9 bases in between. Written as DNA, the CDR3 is TGCAGCGCTGGAGGGTACCAAGAGACCCAGTACTTC. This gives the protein CSAGGYQETQYF.

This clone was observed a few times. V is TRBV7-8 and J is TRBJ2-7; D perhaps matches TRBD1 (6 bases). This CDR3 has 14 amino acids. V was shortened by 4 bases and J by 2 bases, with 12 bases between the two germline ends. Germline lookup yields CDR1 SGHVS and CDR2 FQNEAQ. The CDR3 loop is CASSSGGPPYEQYF. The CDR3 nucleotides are TGTGCCAGCAGCTCTGGGGGCCCTCCCTACGAGCAGTACTTC.

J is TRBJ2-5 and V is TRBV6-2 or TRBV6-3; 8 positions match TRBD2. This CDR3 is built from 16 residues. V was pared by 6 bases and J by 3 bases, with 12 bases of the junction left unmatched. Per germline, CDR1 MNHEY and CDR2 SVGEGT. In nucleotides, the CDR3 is TGTGCCAGCAGCCGCGCCCACAGCGGGGGAAAAGAGACCCAGTACTTC. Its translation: CASSRAHSGGKETQYF.

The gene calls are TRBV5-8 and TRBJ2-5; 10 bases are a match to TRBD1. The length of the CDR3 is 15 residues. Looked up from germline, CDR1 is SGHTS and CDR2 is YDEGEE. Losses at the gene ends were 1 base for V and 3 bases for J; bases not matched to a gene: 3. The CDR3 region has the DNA TGTGCCAGCAGCTTGTACGGACAGGGGGAAGAGACCCAGTACTTC. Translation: CASSLYGQGEETQYF.

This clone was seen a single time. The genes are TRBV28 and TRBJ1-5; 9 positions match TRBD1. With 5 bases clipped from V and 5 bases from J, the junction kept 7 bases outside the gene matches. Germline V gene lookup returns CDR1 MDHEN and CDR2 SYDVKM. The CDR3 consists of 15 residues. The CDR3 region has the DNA TGTGCCAGCAGTCGGCCGGGACAGGGATATCAGCCCCAGCATTTT. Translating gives CASSRPGQGYQPQHF. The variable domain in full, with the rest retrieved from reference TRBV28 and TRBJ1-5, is DVKVTQSSRYLVKRTGEKVFLECVQDMDHENMFWYRQDPGLGLRLIYFSYDVKMKEKGDIPEGYSVSREKKERFSLILESASTNQTSMYLCASSRPGQGYQPQHFGDGTRLSIL.

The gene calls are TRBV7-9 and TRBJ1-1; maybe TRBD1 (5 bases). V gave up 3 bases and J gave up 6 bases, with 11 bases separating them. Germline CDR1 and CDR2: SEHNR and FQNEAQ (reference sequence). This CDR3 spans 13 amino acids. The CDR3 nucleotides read TGTGCCAGCAGCTTTGGCGCAGGGCCTGAAGCTTTCTTT. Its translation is CASSFGAGPEAFF.

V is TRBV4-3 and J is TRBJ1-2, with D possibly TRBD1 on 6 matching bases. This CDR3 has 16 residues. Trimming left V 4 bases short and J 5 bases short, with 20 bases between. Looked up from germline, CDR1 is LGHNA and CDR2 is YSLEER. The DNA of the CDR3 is TGCGCCAGCAGCCCAAGTTACCAGGGGCAAACTTATGGCTACACCTTC. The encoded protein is CASSPSYQGQTYGYTF.

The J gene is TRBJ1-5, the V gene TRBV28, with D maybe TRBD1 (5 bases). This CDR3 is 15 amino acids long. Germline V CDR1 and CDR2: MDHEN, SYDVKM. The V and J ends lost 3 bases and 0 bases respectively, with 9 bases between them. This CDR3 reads CASSLGQHSNQPQHF. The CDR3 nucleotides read TGTGCCAGCAGTTTGGGGCAGCATAGCAATCAGCCCCAGCATTTT.

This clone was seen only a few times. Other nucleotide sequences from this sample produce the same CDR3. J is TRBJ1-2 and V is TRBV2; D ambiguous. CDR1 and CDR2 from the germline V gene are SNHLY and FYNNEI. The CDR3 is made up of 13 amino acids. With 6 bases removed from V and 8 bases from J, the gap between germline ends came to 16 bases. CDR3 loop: CASSPWGEGGYTF. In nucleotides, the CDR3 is TGTGCCAGCAGCCCATGGGGAGAGGGCGGCTACACCTTC.

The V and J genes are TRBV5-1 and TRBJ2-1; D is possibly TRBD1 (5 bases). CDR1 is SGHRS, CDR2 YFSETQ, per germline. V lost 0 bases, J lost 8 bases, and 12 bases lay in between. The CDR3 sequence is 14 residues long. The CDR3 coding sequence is TGCGCCAGCAGCTTGGCAGGGTCACCCGATGAGCAGTTCTTC. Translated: CASSLAGSPDEQFF.

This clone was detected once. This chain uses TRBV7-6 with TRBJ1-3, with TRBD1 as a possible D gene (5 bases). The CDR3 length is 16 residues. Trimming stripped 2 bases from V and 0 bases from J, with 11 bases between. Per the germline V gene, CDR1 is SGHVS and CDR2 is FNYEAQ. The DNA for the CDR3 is TGTGCCAGCAGCTTATGGCAGGGCAACTCTGGAAACACCATATATTTT. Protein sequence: CASSLWQGNSGNTIYF.